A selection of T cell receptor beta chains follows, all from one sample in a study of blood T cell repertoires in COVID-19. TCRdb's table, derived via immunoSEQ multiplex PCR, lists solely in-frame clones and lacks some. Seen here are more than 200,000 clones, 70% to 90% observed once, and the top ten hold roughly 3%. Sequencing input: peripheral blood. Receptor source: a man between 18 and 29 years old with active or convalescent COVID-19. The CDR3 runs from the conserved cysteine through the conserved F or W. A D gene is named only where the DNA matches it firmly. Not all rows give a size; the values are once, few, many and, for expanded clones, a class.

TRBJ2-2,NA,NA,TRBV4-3,CASSQGRAASANTGELFF,TGCGCCAGCAGCCAAGGGAGAGCGGCCTCCGCGAACACCGGGGAGCTGTTTTTT
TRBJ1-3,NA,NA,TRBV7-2,CASSLTPMASGNTIYF,TGTGCCAGCAGCTTAACCCCCATGGCCTCTGGAAACACCATATATTTT
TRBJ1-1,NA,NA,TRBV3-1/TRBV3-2,CASIHHDSNTEAFF,TGTGCCAGCATCCACCACGACTCGAACACTGAAGCTTTCTTT
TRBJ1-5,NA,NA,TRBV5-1,CASSPTGVNQPQHF,TGCGCCAGCAGCCCGACAGGCGTCAATCAGCCCCAGCATTTT
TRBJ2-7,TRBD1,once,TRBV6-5,CASSNRGGEQYF,TGTGCCAGCAGTAACAGGGGTGGCGAGCAGTACTTC
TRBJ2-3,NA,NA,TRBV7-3,CASSRAGVSTDTQYF,TGTGCCAGCAGCAGGGCAGGGGTTAGCACAGATACGCAGTATTTT
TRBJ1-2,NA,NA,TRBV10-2,CASRARGDRRKDGYTF,TGCGCCAGCAGAGCCCGGGGGGACCGGCGGAAGGATGGCTACACCTTC
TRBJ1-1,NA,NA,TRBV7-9,CASSLAFGGSGAFF,TGTGCCAGCAGCTTAGCGTTCGGGGGTTCAGGAGCTTTCTTT
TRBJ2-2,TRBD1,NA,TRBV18,CASSPAGQGANTGELFF,TGTGCCAGCTCACCAGCTGGACAGGGGGCGAACACCGGGGAGCTGTTTTTT
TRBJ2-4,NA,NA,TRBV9,CASSTSGTIDIQYF,TGTGCCAGCAGCACTAGTGGGACAATTGACATTCAGTACTTC
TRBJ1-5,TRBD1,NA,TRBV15,CATSRDLGTDSNQPQHF,TGTGCCACCAGCAGAGATCTAGGGACAGATAGCAATCAGCCCCAGCATTTT
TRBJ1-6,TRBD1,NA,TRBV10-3,CAVGGQEHSPLHF,TGTGCCGTCGGAGGACAGGAACATTCACCCCTCCACTTT
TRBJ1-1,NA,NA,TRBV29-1,CSVDAGGAEAFF,TGCAGCGTTGATGCGGGGGGAGCTGAAGCTTTCTTT
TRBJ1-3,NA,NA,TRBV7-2,CASSLGGNRAGNTIYF,TGTGCCAGCAGCCTAGGGGGAAACAGGGCCGGAAACACCATATATTTT
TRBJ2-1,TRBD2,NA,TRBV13,CASSLRTSGRYNEQFF,TGTGCCAGCAGCCTAAGGACTAGCGGGAGGTACAATGAGCAGTTCTTC
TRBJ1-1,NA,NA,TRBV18,CASSPGSGLGRAFF,TGTGCCAGCTCACCAGGGTCGGGACTCGGAAGAGCTTTCTTT
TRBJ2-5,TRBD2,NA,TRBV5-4,CASSWTSGIQETQYF,TGTGCCAGCAGCTGGACTAGCGGGATCCAAGAGACCCAGTACTTC
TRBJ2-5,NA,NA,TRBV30,CAWSESLEQETQYF,TGTGCCTGGAGTGAATCGCTGGAGCAAGAGACCCAGTACTTC
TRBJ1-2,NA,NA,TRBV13,CASSSGGRAEGYTF,TGTGCCAGCAGCTCCGGTGGGAGGGCCGAGGGCTACACCTTC
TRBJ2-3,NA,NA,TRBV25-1,CASSRLGAGDTQYF,TGTGCCAGCAGTCGACTAGGCGCAGGAGATACGCAGTATTTT